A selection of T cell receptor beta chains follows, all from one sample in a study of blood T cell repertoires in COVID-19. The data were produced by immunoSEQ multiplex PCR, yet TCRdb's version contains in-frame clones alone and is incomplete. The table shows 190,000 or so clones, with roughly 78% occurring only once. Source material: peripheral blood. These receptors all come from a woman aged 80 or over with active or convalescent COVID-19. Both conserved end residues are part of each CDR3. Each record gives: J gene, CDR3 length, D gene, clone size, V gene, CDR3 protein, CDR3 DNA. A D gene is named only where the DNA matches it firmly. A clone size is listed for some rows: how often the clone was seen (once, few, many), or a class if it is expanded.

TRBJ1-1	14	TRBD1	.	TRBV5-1	CASSMRQGSTEAFF	TGCGCCAGCAGCATGAGACAGGGAAGCACTGAAGCTTTCTTT
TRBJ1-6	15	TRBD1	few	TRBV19	CASSIDNRGQSPLHF	TGTGCCAGTAGTATAGACAACAGGGGGCAATCACCCCTCCACTTT
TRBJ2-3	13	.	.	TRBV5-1	CASSLGQLDTQYF	TGCGCCAGCAGCTTAGGACAGCTAGATACGCAGTATTTT
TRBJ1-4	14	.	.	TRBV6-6	CATRRGETNEKLFF	TGTGCCACGCGGAGGGGAGAAACTAATGAAAAACTGTTTTTT
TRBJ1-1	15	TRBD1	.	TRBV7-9	CASSSSWTGNTEAFF	TGTGCCAGCAGCTCGTCGTGGACAGGGAACACTGAAGCTTTCTTT
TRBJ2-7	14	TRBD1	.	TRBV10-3	CAIMGDRGADEQYF	TGTGCCATCATGGGGGACAGAGGAGCCGACGAGCAGTACTTC
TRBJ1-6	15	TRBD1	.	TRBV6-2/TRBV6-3	CASSPDRAGYSPLHF	TGTGCCAGCAGTCCGGACAGGGCTGGGTATTCACCCCTCCACTTT
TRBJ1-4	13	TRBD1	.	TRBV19	CASSPSGGEKLFF	TGTGCCAGTAGCCCCTCAGGGGGTGAAAAACTGTTTTTT
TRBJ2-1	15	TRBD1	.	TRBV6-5	CAAVPDRGTLIEQFF	TGTGCCGCCGTGCCGGACAGGGGAACCCTTATTGAGCAGTTCTTC
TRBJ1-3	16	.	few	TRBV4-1	CASSQEQGFSGNTIYF	TGCGCCAGCAGCCAAGAACAGGGTTTCAGCGGAAACACCATATATTTT
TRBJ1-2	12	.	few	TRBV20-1	CSASSDRPGYTF	TGCAGTGCTAGTAGTGACAGGCCTGGCTACACCTTC
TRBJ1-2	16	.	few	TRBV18	CASSHTQGDANYGYTF	TGTGCCAGCTCACATACACAGGGCGACGCTAACTATGGCTACACCTTC
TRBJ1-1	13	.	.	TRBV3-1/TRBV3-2	CASSPQGGTEAFF	TGTGCCAGCAGCCCCCAGGGAGGCACTGAAGCTTTCTTT